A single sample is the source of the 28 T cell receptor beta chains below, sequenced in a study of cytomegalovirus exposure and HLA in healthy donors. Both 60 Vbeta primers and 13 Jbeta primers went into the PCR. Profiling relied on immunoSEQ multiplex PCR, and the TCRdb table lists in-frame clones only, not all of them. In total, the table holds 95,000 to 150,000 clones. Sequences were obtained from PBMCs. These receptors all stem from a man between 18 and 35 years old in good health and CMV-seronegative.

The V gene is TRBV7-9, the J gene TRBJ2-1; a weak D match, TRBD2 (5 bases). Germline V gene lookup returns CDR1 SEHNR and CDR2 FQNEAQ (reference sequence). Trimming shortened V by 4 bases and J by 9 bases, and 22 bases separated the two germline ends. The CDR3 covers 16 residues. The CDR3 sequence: CASSSTRTPNGAEQFF. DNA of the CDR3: TGTGCCAGCAGCTCGACCCGGACTCCCAACGGCGCTGAGCAGTTCTTC.

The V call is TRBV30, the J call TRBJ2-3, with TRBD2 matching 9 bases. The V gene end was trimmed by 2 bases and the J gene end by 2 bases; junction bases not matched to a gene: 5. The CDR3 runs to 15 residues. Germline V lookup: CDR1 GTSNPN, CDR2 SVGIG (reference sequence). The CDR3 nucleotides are TGTGCCTGGAGTAGGGCTAGCGGGACCACAGATACGCAGTATTTT. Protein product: CAWSRASGTTDTQYF.

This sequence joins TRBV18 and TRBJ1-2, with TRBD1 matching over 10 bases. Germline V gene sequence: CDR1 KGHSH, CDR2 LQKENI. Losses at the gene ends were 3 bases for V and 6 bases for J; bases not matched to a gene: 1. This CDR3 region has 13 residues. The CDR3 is CASSPTGGDGYTF. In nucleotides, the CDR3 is TGTGCCAGCTCACCGACAGGGGGCGATGGCTACACCTTC.

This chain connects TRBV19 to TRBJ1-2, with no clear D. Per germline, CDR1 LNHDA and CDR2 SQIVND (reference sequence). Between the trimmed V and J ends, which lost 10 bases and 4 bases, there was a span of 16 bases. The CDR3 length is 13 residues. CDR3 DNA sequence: TGTGCCACCACACGGGGAGGCGCCTATGGCTACACCTTC. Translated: CATTRGGAYGYTF.

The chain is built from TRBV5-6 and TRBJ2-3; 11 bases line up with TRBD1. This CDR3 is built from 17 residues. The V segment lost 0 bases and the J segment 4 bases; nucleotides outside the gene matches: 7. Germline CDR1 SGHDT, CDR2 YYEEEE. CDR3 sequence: CASSLGGGQGVADTQYF. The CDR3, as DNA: TGTGCCAGCAGCTTGGGTGGGGGACAGGGGGTCGCAGATACGCAGTATTTT. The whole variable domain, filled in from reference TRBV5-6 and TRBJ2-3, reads DAGVTQSPTHLIKTRGQQVTLRCSPKSGHDTVSWYQQALGQGPQFIFQYYEEEERQRGNFPDRFSGHQFPNYSSELNVNALLLGDSALYLCASSLGGGQGVADTQYFGPGTRLTVL.

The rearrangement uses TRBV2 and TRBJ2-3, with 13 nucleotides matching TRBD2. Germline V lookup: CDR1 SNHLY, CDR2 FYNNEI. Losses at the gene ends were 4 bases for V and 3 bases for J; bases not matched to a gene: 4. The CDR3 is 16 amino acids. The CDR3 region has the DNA TGTGCCAGCAGTGCGGGACTAGCGGGGCCGACAGATACGCAGTATTTT. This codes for CASSAGLAGPTDTQYF. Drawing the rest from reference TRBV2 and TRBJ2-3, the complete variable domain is EPEVTQTPSHQVTQMGQEVILRCVPISNHLYFYWYRQILGQKVEFLVSFYNNEISEKSEIFDDQFSVERPDGSNFTLKIRSTKLEDSAMYFCASSAGLAGPTDTQYFGPGTRLTVL.

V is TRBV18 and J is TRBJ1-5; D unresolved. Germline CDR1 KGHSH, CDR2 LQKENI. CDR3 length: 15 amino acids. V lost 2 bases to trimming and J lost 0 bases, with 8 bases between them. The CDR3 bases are TGTGCCAGCTCACCAACCGGGAATAGCAATCAGCCCCAGCATTTT. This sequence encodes CASSPTGNSNQPQHF.

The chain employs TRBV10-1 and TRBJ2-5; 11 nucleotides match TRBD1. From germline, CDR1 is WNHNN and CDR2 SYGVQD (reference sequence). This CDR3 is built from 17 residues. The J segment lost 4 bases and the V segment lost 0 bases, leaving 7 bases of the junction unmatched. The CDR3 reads CASSESGQGAGGETQYF. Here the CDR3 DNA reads TGCGCCAGCAGTGAGTCAGGACAGGGGGCGGGAGGAGAGACCCAGTACTTC.

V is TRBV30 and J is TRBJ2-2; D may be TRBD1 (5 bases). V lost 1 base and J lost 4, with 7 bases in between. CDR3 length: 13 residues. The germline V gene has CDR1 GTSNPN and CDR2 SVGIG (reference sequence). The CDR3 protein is CAWSEQVTGELFF. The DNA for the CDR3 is TGTGCCTGGAGTGAACAGGTCACCGGGGAGCTGTTTTTT. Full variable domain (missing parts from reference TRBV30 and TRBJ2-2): SQTIHQWPATLVQPVGSPLSLECTVEGTSNPNLYWYRQAAGRGLQLLFYSVGIGQISSEVPQNLSASRPQDRQFILSSKKLLLSDSGFYLCAWSEQVTGELFFGEGSRLTVL.

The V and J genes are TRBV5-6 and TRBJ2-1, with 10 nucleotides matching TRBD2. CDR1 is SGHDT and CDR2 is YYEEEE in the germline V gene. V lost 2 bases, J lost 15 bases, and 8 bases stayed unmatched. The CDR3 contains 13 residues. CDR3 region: CASSFGSSGSSFF. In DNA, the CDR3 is TGTGCCAGCAGCTTCGGGTCTAGCGGGAGCTCGTTCTTC.

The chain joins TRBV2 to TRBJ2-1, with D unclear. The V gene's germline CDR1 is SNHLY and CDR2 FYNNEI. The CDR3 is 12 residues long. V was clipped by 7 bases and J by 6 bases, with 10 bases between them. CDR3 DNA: TGTGCCAGCACAGGCCCAGTCAATGAGCAGTTCTTC. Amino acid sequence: CASTGPVNEQFF.

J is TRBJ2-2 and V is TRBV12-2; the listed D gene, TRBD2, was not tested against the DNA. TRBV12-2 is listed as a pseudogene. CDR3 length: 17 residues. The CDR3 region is CASRQTSGGQNTGELFF. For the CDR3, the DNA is TGTGCAAGTCGACAGACTAGCGGGGGACAGAACACCGGGGAGCTGTTTTTT.

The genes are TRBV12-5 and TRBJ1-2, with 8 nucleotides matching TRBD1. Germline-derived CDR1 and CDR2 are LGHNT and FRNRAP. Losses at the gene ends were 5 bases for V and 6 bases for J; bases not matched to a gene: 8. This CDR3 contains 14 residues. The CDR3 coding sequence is TGTGCTAGTGGTCCCTCATCGACAGGGGATGGCTACACCTTC. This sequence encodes CASGPSSTGDGYTF.

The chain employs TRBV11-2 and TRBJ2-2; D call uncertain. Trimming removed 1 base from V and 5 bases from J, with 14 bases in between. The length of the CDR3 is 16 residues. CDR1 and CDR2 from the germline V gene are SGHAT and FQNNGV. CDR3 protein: CASSLVVADFTGELFF. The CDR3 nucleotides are TGTGCCAGCAGCTTAGTGGTAGCCGACTTTACCGGGGAGCTGTTTTTT.

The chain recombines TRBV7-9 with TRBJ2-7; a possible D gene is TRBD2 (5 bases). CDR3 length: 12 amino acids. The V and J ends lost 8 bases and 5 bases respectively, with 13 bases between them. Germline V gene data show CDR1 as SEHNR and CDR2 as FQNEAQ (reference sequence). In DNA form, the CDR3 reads TGTGCCAGCTTACTAGAGGGTCACGAGCAGTACTTC. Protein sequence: CASLLEGHEQYF.

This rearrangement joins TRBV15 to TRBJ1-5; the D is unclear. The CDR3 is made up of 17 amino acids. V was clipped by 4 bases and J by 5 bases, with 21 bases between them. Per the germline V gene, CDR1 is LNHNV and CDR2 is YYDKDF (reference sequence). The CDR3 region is CATSIAGRGYVDQPQHF. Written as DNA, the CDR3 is TGTGCCACCAGCATCGCCGGTCGAGGGTATGTGGATCAGCCCCAGCATTTT.

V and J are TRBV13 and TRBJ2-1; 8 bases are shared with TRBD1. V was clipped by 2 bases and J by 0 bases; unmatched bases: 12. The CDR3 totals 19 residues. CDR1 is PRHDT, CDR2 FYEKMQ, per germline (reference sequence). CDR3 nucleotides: TGTGCCAGCAGCTTAAGTGACAGGGGTAGATTGGGCTCCTACAATGAGCAGTTCTTC. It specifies CASSLSDRGRLGSYNEQFF.

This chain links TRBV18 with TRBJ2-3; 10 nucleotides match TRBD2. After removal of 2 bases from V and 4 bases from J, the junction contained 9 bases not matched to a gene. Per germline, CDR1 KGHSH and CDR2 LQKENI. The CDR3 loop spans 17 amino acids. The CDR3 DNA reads TGTGCCAGCTCACCATTAGAAAGCGGGGGGGCAGCAGATACGCAGTATTTT. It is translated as CASSPLESGGAADTQYF.

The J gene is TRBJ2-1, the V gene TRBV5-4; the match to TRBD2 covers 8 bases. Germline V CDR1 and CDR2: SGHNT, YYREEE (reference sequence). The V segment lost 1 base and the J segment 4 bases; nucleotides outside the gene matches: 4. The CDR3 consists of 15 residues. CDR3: CASSLRGGPYNEQFF. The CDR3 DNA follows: TGTGCCAGCAGCTTGCGCGGGGGGCCATACAATGAGCAGTTCTTC.

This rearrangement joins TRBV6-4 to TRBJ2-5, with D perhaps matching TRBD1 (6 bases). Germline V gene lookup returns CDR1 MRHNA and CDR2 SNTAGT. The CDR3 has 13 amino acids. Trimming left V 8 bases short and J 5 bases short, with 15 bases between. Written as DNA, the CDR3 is TGTGCCAGCGCCGCAGGGGTGGGTGAGACCCAGTACTTC. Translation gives CASAAGVGETQYF.

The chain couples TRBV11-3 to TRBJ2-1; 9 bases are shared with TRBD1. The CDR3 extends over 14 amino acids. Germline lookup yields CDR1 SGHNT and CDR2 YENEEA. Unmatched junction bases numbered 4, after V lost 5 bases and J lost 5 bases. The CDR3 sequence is CASSTQGADNEQFF. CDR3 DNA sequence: TGTGCCAGCAGCACACAGGGGGCGGACAATGAGCAGTTCTTC.

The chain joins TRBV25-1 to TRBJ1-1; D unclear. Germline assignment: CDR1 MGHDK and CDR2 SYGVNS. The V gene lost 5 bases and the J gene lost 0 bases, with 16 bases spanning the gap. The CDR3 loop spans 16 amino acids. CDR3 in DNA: TGTGCCAGCAGTCCCGACACTGCTAAAATGAACACTGAAGCTTTCTTT. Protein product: CASSPDTAKMNTEAFF.

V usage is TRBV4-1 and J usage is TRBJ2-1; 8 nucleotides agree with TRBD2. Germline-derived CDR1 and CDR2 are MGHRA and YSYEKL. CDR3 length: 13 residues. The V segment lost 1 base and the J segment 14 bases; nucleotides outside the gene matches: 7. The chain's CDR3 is CASSQAAGTREFF. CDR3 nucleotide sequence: TGCGCCAGCAGCCAAGCAGCAGGGACTAGGGAGTTCTTC.

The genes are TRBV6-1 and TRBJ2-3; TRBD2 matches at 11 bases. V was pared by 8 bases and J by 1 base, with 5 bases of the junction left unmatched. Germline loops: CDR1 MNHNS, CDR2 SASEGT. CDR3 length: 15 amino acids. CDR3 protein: CASCPTSGGTDTQYF. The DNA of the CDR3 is TGTGCCAGCTGTCCGACTAGCGGGGGCACAGATACGCAGTATTTT.

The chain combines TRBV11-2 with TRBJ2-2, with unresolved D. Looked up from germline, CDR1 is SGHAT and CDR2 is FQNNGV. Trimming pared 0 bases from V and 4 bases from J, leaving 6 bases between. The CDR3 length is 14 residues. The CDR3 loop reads CASSLDLATGELFF. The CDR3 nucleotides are TGTGCCAGCAGCTTAGATCTGGCCACCGGGGAGCTGTTTTTT.

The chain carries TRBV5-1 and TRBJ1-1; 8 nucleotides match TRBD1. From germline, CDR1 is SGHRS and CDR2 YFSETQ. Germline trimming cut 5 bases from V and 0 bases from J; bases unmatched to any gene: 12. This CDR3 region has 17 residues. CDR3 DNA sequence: TGCGCCAGCAGACCTCCCGGGACAGGCGTCATGAACACTGAAGCTTTCTTT. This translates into CASRPPGTGVMNTEAFF.

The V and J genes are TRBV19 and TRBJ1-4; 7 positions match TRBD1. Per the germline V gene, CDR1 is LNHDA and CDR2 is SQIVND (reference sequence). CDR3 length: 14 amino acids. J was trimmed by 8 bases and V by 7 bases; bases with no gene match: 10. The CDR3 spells CASTLTGVSEKLFF. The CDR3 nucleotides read TGTGCCAGTACCCTAACAGGGGTGAGCGAAAAACTGTTTTTT.

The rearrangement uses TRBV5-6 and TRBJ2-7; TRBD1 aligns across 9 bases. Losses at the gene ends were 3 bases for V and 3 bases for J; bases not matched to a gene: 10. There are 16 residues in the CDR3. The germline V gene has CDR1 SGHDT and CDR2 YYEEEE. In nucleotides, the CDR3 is TGTGCCAGCAGCTCGACGGGACAGGGCGTTATCTACGAGCAGTACTTC. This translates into CASSSTGQGVIYEQYF.